A selection of T cell receptor beta chains follows, all from one sample in a study of blood T cell repertoires in COVID-19. Generated by immunoSEQ multiplex PCR, the TCRdb table keeps only in-frame clones and is missing some. The data contain about 220,000 clones, about 88% of them singletons. The sequenced sample consisted of peripheral blood. Every receptor here comes from a man aged 35 to 55 with active or convalescent COVID-19. Both conserved end residues are part of each CDR3. A D gene is named only where the DNA matches it firmly. Size is omitted from some rows. Given values are once, few, many or a class for expanded clones.

j_call	v_call	clone_size	d_call	cdr3_aa	cdr3_nt
TRBJ2-7	TRBV28	.	TRBD1	CASSSTGTGFHEQYF	TGTGCCAGCAGTTCCACCGGGACAGGGTTTCACGAGCAGTACTTC
TRBJ2-3	TRBV6-7	.	.	CASSYRGGWDTQYF	TGTGCCAGCAGTTACAGGGGGGGCTGGGATACGCAGTATTTT
TRBJ1-2	TRBV6-5	.	TRBD1	CASTELDRGPGGYTF	TGTGCCAGCACCGAGTTGGACAGGGGGCCCGGTGGCTACACCTTC
TRBJ2-2	TRBV5-4	.	TRBD1	CASSFRTGDTGELFF	TGTGCCAGCAGCTTCCGGACAGGGGACACCGGGGAGCTGTTTTTT
TRBJ2-5	TRBV7-2	.	.	CASSLTSLRETQYF	TGTGCCAGCAGCTTAACATCGTTGCGGGAGACCCAGTACTTC
TRBJ2-1	TRBV27	.	TRBD1	CASSLFPPNDREIRNEQFF	TGTGCCAGCAGTTTATTCCCCCCTAACGACAGGGAAATCCGCAATGAGCAGTTCTTC
TRBJ1-5	TRBV10-1	.	.	CASSEGAQPQHF	TGCGCCAGCAGTGAGGGGGCTCAGCCCCAGCATTTT
TRBJ1-4	TRBV27	.	TRBD1	CASSPLGQGAGKTMFF	TGTGCCAGCAGTCCCCTGGGGCAGGGGGCGGGAAAAACGATGTTTTTT
TRBJ1-1	TRBV2	.	TRBD1	CASSEDRRINTEAFF	TGTGCCAGCAGTGAGGACAGGAGAATCAACACTGAAGCTTTCTTT
TRBJ2-1	TRBV4-1	.	TRBD2	CASSTAGGNGNEQFF	TGCGCCAGCAGCACAGCGGGAGGAAATGGTAATGAGCAGTTCTTC
TRBJ1-1	TRBV28	.	TRBD1	CASSLPDSSGQAFTEAFF	TGTGCCAGCAGCCTCCCCGACTCCAGCGGACAGGCATTCACTGAAGCTTTCTTT
TRBJ2-3	TRBV5-6	.	TRBD1	CASSYRDRETDTQYF	TGTGCCAGCAGCTACCGGGACAGGGAGACAGATACGCAGTATTTT
TRBJ1-2	TRBV2	.	TRBD1	CASRPTGEARGYTF	TGTGCCAGCAGACCGACAGGGGAAGCGAGAGGCTACACCTTC
TRBJ2-7	TRBV6-1	.	.	CASSWTDSYEQYF	TGTGCCAGCTCGTGGACAGACTCCTACGAGCAGTACTTC
TRBJ2-3	TRBV7-9	.	TRBD2	CASSPGSGRTDTQYF	TGTGCCAGCAGCCCTGGTAGCGGGAGAACAGATACGCAGTATTTT
TRBJ2-3	TRBV4-1	.	.	CASSQMPGSDTQYF	TGCGCCAGCAGCCAAATGCCAGGGTCAGATACGCAGTATTTT
TRBJ2-1	TRBV5-1	.	TRBD2	CASSLGTSGSAYNEQFF	TGCGCCAGCAGCTTGGGAACTAGCGGGAGCGCCTACAATGAGCAGTTCTTC
TRBJ2-7	TRBV9	.	.	CASSVDDSPYEQYF	TGTGCCAGCAGCGTAGACGACAGCCCCTACGAGCAGTACTTC
TRBJ2-2	TRBV19	.	.	CASSVPWAGTGELFF	TGTGCCAGTAGCGTCCCATGGGCTGGCACCGGGGAGCTGTTTTTT
TRBJ2-1	TRBV9	.	.	CASSVGPSPYNEQFF	TGTGCCAGCAGCGTAGGGCCTAGCCCCTACAATGAGCAGTTCTTC
TRBJ1-2	TRBV7-2	.	.	CASSLPSRSGYTF	TGTGCCAGCAGCTTACCATCGAGGAGTGGCTACACCTTC
TRBJ2-7	TRBV29-1	.	TRBD2	CSVPGTSGRIAGEQYF	TGCAGCGTGCCCGGGACTAGCGGGAGGATAGCTGGCGAGCAGTACTTC
TRBJ2-1	TRBV5-1	.	TRBD2	CASSSGTSGVEQFF	TGCGCCAGCAGCTCCGGGACTAGCGGAGTCGAGCAGTTCTTC
TRBJ2-7	TRBV5-1	.	.	CASSLEGASPYEQYF	TGCGCCAGCAGCTTGGAAGGGGCCAGCCCCTACGAGCAGTACTTC
TRBJ1-3	TRBV9	.	TRBD1	CASSPRQGGSGNTIYF	TGTGCCAGCAGCCCCAGACAGGGGGGCTCTGGAAACACCATATATTTT
TRBJ1-1	TRBV5-1	once	.	CASSFGGVEAFF	TGCGCCAGCAGCTTCGGCGGGGTTGAAGCTTTCTTT
TRBJ1-1	TRBV19	.	.	CASSDFSPGTGPSKAFF	TGTGCCAGTAGTGATTTCTCTCCCGGGACTGGTCCGTCGAAAGCTTTCTTT
TRBJ1-6	TRBV6-5	few	TRBD1	CASSSRDSSYNSPLHF	TGTGCCAGCAGTTCCCGGGACAGCTCCTATAATTCACCCCTCCACTTT
TRBJ1-5	TRBV21-1	once	.	CASSKVLRGRQPQHF	TGTGCCAGCAGCAAAGTTTTACGCGGTCGACAGCCCCAGCATTTT
TRBJ2-1	TRBV7-3	.	.	CASSPMGLSSYNEQFF	TGTGCCAGCAGCCCGATGGGGCTCAGCTCCTACAATGAGCAGTTCTTC
TRBJ1-2	TRBV7-9	.	TRBD1	CASSPRQGVYGYTF	TGTGCCAGCAGCCCCCGACAGGGCGTCTATGGCTACACCTTC
TRBJ2-3	TRBV5-4	.	TRBD1	CASNTWTGGIGGADTQYF	TGTGCCAGCAACACTTGGACAGGGGGTATAGGGGGCGCAGATACGCAGTATTTT
TRBJ1-5	TRBV28	few	.	CASGNAGVLQPQHF	TGTGCCAGCGGAAACGCCGGGGTTCTTCAGCCCCAGCATTTT
TRBJ2-7	TRBV6-1	.	.	CASSDNRRKLYEQYF	TGTGCCAGCAGTGATAACAGGCGAAAACTCTACGAGCAGTACTTC
TRBJ1-4	TRBV6-5	.	TRBD1	CASSYGSQGSNEKLFF	TGTGCCAGCAGTTACGGATCACAGGGGTCTAATGAAAAACTGTTTTTT
TRBJ1-2	TRBV5-4	.	.	CASSLVTVSNYGYTF	TGTGCCAGCAGCTTGGTGACAGTTTCTAACTATGGCTACACCTTC
TRBJ1-4	TRBV10-1	.	TRBD1	CASSSGTVGEKLFF	TGCGCCAGCAGTTCCGGGACAGTGGGGGAAAAACTGTTTTTT